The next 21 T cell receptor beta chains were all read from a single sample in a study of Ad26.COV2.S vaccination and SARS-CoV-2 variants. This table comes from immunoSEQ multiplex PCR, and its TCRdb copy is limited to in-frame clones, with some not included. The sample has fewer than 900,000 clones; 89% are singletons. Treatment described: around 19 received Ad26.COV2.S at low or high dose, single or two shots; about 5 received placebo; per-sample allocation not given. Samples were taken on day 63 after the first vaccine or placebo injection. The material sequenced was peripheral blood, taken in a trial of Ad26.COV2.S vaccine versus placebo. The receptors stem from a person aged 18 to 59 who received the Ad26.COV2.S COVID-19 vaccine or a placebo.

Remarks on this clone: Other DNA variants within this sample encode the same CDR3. CDR3 DNA: TGTGCCAGCAGCTACGGAGGGCTTAACACTGAAGCTTTCTTT. Its translation: CASSYGGLNTEAFF. The rearrangement uses TRBV6-5 and TRBJ1-1; D unclear. This CDR3 is built from 14 residues. The ends were cut back, 6 bases at V and 2 bases at J, with 13 bases in the middle. Germline V gene data show CDR1 as MNHEY and CDR2 as SVGAGI.

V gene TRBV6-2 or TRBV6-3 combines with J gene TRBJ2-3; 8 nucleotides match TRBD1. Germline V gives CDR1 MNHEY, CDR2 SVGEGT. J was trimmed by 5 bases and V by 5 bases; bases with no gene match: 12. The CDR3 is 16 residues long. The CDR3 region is CASSQLRDRQRDTQYF. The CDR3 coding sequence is TGTGCCAGCAGTCAACTCCGGGACAGGCAGAGAGATACGCAGTATTTT.

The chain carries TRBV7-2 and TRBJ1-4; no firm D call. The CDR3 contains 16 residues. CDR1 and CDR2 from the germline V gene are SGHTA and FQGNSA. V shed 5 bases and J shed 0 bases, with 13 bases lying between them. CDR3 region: CASSRQAGATNEKLFF. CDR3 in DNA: TGTGCCAGCAGCCGTCAGGCTGGGGCAACTAATGAAAAACTGTTTTTT.

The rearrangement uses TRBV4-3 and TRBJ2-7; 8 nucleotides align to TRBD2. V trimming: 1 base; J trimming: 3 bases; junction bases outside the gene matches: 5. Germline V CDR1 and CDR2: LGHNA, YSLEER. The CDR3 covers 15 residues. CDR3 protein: CASSQALGGGYEQYF. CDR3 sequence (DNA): TGCGCCAGCAGCCAAGCTCTCGGGGGGGGCTACGAGCAGTACTTC.

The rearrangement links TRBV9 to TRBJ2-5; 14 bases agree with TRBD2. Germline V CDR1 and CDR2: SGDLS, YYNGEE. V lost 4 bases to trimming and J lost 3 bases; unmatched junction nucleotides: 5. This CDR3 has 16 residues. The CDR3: CASSSGTSGGKETQYF. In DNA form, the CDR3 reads TGTGCCAGCAGCTCAGGGACTAGCGGGGGAAAAGAGACCCAGTACTTC.

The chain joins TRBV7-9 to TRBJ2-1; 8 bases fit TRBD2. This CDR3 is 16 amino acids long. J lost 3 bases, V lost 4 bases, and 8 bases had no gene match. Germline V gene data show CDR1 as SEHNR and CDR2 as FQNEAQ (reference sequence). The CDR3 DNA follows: TGTGCCAGCAGCTACCCCGGGGGGGCTCACTACAATGAGCAGTTCTTC. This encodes CASSYPGGAHYNEQFF.

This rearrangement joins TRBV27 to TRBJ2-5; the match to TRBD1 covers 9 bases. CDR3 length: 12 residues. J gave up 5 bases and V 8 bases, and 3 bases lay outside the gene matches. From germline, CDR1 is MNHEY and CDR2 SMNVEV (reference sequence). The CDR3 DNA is TGTGCCAGCGGGACAGGGCTGGAGACCCAGTACTTC. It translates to CASGTGLETQYF.

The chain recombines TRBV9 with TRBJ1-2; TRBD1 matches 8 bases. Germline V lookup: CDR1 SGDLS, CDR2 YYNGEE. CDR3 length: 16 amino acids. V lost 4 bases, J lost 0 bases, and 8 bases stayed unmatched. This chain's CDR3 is CASSPRQGRPNYGYTF. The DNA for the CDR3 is TGTGCCAGCAGCCCCCGACAGGGGCGGCCTAACTATGGCTACACCTTC.

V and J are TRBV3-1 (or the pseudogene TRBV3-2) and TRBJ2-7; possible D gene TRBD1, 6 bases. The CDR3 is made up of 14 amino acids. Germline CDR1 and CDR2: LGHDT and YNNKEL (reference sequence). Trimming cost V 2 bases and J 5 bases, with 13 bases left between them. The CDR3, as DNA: TGTGCCAGCAGCCAACCGGGACATTTCCACGAGCAGTACTTC. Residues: CASSQPGHFHEQYF.

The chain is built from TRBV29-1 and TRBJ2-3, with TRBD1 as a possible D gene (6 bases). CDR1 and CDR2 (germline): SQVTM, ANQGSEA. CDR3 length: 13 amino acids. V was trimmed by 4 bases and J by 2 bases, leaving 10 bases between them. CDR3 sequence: CSVAQGLTDTQYF. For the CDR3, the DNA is TGCAGCGTTGCGCAGGGGCTCACAGATACGCAGTATTTT.

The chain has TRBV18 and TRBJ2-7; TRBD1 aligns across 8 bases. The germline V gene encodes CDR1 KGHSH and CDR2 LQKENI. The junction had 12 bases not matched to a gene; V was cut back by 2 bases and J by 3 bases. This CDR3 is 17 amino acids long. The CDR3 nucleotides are TGTGCCAGCTCACCATTTAGTATAGGACAGGGTTACTACGAGCAGTACTTC. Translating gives CASSPFSIGQGYYEQYF.

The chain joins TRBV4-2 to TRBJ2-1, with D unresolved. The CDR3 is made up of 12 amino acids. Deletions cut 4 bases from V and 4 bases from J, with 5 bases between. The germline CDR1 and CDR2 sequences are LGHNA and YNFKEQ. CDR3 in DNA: TGTGCCAGCAGCCCCAAATACAATGAGCAGTTCTTC. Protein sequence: CASSPKYNEQFF.

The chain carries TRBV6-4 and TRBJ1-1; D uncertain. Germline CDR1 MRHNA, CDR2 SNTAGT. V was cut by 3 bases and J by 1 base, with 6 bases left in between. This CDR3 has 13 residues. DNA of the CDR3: TGTGCCAGCAGTGAAAGAGAGAACACTGAAGCTTTCTTT. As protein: CASSERENTEAFF.

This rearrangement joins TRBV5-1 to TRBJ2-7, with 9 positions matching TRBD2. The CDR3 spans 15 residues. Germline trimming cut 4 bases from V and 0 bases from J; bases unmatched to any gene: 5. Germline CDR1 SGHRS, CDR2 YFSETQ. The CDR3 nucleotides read TGCGCCAGCAGCCCAGGACTAGCGTTCTCCTACGAGCAGTACTTC. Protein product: CASSPGLAFSYEQYF.

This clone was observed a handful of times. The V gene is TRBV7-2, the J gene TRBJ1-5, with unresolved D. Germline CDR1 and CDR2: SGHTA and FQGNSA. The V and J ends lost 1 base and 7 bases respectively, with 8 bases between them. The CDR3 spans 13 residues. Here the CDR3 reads CASSLGGVQPQHF. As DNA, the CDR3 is TGTGCCAGCAGCTTAGGGGGAGTGCAGCCCCAGCATTTT. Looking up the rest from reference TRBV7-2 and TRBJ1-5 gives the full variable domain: GAGVSQSPSNKVTEKGKDVELRCDPISGHTALYWYRQSLGQGLEFLIYFQGNSAPDKSGLPSDRFSAERTGGSVSTLTIQRTQQEDSAVYLCASSLGGVQPQHFGDGTRLSIL.

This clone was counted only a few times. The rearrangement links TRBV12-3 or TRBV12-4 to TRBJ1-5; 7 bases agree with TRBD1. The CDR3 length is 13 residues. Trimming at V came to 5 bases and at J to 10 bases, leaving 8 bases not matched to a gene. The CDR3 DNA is TGTGCCAGCAGTCGGGACAGCGATGGTCCCCAGCATTTT. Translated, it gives CASSRDSDGPQHF.

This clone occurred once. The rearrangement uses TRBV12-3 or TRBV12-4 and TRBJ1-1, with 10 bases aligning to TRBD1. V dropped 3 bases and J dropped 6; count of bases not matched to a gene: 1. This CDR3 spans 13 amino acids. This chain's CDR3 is CASSLTGGSEAFF. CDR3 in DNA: TGTGCCAGCAGTTTGACAGGGGGCTCTGAAGCTTTCTTT.

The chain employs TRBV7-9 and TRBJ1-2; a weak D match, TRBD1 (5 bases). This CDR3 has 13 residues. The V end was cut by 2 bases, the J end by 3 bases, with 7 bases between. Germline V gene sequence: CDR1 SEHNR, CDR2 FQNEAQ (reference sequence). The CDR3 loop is CASSLPGYYGYTF. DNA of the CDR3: TGTGCCAGCAGCTTACCAGGGTACTATGGCTACACCTTC.

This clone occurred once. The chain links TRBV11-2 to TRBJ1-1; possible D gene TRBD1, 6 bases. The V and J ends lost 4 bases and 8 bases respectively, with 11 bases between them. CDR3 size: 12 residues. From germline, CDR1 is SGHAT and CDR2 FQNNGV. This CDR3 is CASSWARGEAFF. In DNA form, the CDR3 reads TGTGCCAGCAGCTGGGCCAGGGGCGAAGCTTTCTTT.

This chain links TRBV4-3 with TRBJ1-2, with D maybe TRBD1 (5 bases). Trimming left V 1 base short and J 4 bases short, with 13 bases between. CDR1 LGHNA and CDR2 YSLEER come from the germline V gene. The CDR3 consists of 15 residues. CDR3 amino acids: CASSQGTGLLYGYTF. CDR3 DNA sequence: TGCGCCAGCAGCCAAGGCACAGGACTACTCTATGGCTACACCTTC.

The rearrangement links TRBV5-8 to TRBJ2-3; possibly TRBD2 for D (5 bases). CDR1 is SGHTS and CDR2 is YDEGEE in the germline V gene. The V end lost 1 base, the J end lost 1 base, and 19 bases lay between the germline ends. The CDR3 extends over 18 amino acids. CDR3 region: CASSLRLGTGFRTDTQYF. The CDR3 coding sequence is TGTGCCAGCAGCTTGCGGTTGGGTACGGGGTTCCGCACAGATACGCAGTATTTT. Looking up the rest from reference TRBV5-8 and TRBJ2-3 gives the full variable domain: EAGVTQSPTHLIKTRGQQATLRCSPISGHTSVYWYQQALGLGLQFLLWYDEGEERNRGNFPPRFSGRQFPNYSSELNVNALELEDSALYLCASSLRLGTGFRTDTQYFGPGTRLTVL.